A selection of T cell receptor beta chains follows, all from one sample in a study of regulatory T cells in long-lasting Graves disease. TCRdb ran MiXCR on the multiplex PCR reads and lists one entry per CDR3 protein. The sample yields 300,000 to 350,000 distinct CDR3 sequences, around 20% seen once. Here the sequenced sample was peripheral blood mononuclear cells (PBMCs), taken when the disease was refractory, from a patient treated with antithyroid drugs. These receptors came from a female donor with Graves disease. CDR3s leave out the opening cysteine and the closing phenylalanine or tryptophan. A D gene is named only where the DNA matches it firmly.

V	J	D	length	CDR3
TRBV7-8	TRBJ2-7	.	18	ASSLGRGRRMIGGGNEQY
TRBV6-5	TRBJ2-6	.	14	ASSYRYGSGANVLT
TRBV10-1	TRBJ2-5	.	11	ASSALARETQY
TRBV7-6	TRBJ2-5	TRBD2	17	ASSSRDRGLAGAPQTQY
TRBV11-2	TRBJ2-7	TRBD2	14	ASSQPTSGNKYEQY
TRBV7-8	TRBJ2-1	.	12	ASSLTDPYNEQF
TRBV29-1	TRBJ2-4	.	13	SVEEPGKGYGIQY
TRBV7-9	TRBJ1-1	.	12	ASNLGQLNTEAF
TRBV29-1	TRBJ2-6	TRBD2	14	SAGTGGSSGANVLT
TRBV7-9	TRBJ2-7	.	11	ASSPLLKNGQY
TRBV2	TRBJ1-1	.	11	ASSPVAGTQAF
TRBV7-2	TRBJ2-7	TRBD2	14	ASSSRAGGPGYEQY
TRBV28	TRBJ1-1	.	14	ASRDSSPGRDTEAF
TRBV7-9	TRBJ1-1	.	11	ASSLATHDEAF
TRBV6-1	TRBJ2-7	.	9	ASSQSREQY
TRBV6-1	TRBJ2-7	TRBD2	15	ASMASWGTSGFYEQY
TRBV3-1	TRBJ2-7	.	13	ASSQGAAPGEEQY
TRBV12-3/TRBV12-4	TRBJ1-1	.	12	ASSLWGVDTEAF
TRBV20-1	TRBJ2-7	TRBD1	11	SAPGQSSYEQY
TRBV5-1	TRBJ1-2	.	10	ASSPYLYGYT
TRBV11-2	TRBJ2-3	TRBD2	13	ASSQGLAGPGTQY
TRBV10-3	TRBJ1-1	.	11	AASTSAVTEAF
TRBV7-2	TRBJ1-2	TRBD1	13	ASSLRTGGNYGYT
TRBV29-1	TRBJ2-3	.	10	SVGTGTDTQY
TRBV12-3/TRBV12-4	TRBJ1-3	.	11	ASSLNRGNTIY
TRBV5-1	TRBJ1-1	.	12	ASSYNSGGTEAF
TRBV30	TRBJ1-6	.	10	AWSVIGSPLH
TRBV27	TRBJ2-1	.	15	ASSSPLRGGAYNEQF
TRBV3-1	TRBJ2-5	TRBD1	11	ASSPGTGQTQY
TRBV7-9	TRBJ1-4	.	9	ASRSDEKLF
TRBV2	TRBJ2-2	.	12	ASDPVGRIGELF
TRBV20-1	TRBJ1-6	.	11	SARLSYNSPLH
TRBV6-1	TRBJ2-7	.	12	ASSLRGRNYEQY
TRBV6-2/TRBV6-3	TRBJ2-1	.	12	ASNARVSYNEQF
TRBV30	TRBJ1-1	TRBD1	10	AIGRGGTEAF
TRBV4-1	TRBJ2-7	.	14	ASSQVPRGFTYEQY
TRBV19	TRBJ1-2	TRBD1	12	ASSSGTDNYGYT
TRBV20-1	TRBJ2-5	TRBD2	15	SATLAGVGIGKETQY
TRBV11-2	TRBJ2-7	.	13	ACSLEGRVRNEQY
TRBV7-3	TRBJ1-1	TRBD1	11	ASSPQGTTEAF
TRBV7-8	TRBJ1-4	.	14	ASSPIRGQTNEKLF
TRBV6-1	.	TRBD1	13	ASSELDRPPYEQY
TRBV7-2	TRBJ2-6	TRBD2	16	ASSLLAGGTSGANVLT
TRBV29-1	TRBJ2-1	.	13	SVERRDRAYNEQF
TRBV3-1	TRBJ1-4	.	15	ASSQEMVQGRYEKLF
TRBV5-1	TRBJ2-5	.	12	ASSWGRNQETQY
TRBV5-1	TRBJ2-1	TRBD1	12	ASRYGTGNNEQF
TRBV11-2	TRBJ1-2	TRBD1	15	ASSSPSGQGRIWGYT
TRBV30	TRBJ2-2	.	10	AWMVNTGELF